This TCR beta chain originates from a study of response to subunit inactivated influenza vaccine. Study findings and constraints: That few new T cells are recruited by each seasonal influenza vaccination was the authors' suggestion.

There are a few counts of this clonotype. The antigen remains undetermined. CDR3 length equals 16 residues. V was shortened by 2 bases and J by 5 bases, with 19 bases between the two germline ends. Per the germline V gene, CDR1 is DFQATT and CDR2 is SNEGSKA (reference sequence). MiXCR was run by TCRdb on the RT-PCR reads, yielding one entry per CDR3 protein. The sample gives hundreds of thousands of distinct CDR3 sequences, about 15% of which show up once; 6.5% to 8.5% is in the top ten. The clonotype was recovered from a man between 50 and 59 years old who received an inactivated influenza vaccine. The V gene is TRBV20-1, the J gene TRBJ2-1, with D possibly TRBD2 on 5 matching bases. The starting material was PBMCs from blood, obtained about 14 days before vaccination. The CDR3 DNA sequence: TGCAGTGCTAGAAGTTTTGCGGAGCTGAGGGACAATGAGCAGTTCTTC. Amino acids: CSARSFAELRDNEQFF.